The clone carrying this TCR beta chain has at least ten counts. Its target is unknown. These data come from a study of T cell repertoires in cytomegalovirus infection. Overall study context: Evidence of both CMV infection and a matching HLA type came from public TCR beta signatures.

CDR3 length equals 16 residues. The V gene's germline CDR1 is SGHVS and CDR2 FQNEAQ. Trimming cost V 5 bases and J 6 bases; bases outside gene matches: 16. The study's findings and limits: Ex vivo responses were dominated by HLA-C-restricted CMV-specific TCR beta clonotypes.

MiXCR, applied by TCRdb to the reads, yields one record per CDR3 protein. The sample yields around 210,000 distinct CDR3 sequences, 6.5% seen once. The chain has TRBV7-8 and TRBJ2-7; 7 bases align to TRBD1. This clonotype was obtained from a human donor in good health (CMV status not recorded). Some clones in this sample may be carry-over from other donors' samples. Sequenced sample: PBMCs. CDR3 amino acids: CASSATGVGRRSEQYF. The DNA of the CDR3 is TGTGCCAGCAGCGCTACAGGGGTTGGACGGCGTAGCGAGCAGTACTTC.